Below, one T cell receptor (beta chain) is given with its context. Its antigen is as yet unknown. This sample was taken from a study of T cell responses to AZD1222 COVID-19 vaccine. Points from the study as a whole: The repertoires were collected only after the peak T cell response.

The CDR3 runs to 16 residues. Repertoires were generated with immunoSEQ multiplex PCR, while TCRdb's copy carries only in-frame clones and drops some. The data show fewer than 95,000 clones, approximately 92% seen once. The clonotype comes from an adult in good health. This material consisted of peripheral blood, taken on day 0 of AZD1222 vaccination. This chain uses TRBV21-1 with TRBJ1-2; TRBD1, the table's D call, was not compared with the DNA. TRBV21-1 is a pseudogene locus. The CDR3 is CASSTDTERSSYGYTF. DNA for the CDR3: TGTGCCAGCAGCACGGACACCGAGCGATCCTCCTATGGCTACACCTTC.